Given below is one TCR beta chain in context. Its matching antigen is unknown. These data belong to a study of OX40 agonist ivuxolimab in advanced cancers. Study conclusions and caveats: Researchers did not determine the expanded peripheral T cells' antigen specificity. Clonal expansion by week 6 occurred in CD4+ and CD8+ blood T cells (at 0.1 to 3.0 mg/kg).

Assay used: immunoSEQ multiplex PCR; TCRdb lists only in-frame clones, some missing. The sample carries about 50,000 clones, over 85% recorded once. The sequence was collected from an adult with an advanced solid tumor such as melanoma, head and neck, liver or kidney cancer. Sequences were derived from CD4+ or CD8+ T cells sorted from blood, sampled in a trial of the OX40 agonist ivuxolimab.

CDR3 sequence reads: CASSLGSSNQPQHF. The CDR3 nucleotides read TGTGCCAGCAGCTTAGGCAGTAGCAATCAGCCCCAGCATTTT. The chain employs TRBV13 and TRBJ1-5; D gene unclear. V lost 0 bases and J 0 bases, leaving 3 bases between the germline ends. The CDR3 has 14 residues. Germline V gives CDR1 PRHDT, CDR2 FYEKMQ (reference sequence).